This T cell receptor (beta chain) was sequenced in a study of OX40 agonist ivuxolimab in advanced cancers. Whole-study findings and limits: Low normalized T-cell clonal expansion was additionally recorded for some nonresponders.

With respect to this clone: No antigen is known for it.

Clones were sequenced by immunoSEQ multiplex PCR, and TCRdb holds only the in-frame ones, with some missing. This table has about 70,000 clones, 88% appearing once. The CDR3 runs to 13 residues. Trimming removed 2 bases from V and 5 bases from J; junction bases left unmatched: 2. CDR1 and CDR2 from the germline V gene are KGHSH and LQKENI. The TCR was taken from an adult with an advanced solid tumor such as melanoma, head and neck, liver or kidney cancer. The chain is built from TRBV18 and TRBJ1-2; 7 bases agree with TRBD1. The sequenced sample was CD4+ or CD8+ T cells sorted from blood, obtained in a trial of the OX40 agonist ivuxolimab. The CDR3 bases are TGTGCCAGCTCACCAGACAGGGTTTATGGCTACACCTTC. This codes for CASSPDRVYGYTF.